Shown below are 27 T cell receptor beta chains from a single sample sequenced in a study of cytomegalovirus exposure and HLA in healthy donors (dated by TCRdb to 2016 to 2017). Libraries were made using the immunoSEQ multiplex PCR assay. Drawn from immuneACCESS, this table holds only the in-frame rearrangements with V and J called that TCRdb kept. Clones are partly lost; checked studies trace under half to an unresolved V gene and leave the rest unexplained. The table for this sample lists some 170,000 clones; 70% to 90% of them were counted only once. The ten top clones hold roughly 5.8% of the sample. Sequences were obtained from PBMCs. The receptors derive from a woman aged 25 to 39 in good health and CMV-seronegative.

CDR3 DNA: TGTGCCAGTAGACGAACAGGGGGCAGACAGCCCCAGCATTTT. It codes for CASRRTGGRQPQHF. The rearrangement links TRBV19 to TRBJ1-5; 9 bases agree with TRBD1. V shed 6 bases, J shed 7 bases, and the junction held 7 bases outside the gene matches. Germline lookup yields CDR1 LNHDA and CDR2 SQIVND (reference sequence). CDR3 size: 14 residues.

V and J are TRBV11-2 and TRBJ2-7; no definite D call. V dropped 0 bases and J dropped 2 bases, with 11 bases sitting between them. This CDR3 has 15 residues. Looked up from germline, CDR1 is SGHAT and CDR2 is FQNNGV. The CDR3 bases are TGTGCCAGCAGCTTAGACGGGTACAGACCCTACGAGCAGTACTTC. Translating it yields CASSLDGYRPYEQYF.

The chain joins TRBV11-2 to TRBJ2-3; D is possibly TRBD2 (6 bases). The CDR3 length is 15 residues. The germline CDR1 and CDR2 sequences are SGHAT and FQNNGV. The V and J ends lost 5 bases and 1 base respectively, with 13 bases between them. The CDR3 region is CASSPVGGGTDTQYF. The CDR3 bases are TGTGCCAGCAGCCCGGTCGGGGGAGGCACAGATACGCAGTATTTT.

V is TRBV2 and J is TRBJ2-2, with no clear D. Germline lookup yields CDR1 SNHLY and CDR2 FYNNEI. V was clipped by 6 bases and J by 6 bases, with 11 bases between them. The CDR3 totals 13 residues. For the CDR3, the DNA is TGTGCCAGCAGGAGGAATCGGGCCGGGGAGCTGTTTTTT. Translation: CASRRNRAGELFF.

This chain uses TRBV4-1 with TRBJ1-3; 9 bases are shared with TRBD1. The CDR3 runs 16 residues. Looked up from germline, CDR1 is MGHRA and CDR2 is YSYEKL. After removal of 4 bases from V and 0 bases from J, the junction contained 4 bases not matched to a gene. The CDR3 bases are TGCGCCAGCAGCCGGGGACAGGGCAACTCTGGAAACACCATATATTTT. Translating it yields CASSRGQGNSGNTIYF.

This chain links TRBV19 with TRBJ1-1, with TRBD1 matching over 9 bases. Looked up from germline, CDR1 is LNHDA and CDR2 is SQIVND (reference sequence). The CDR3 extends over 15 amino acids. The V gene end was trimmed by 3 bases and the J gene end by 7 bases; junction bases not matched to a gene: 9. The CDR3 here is CASSISTGGRGEAFF. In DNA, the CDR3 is TGTGCCAGTAGTATCTCGACAGGGGGGAGGGGTGAAGCTTTCTTT.

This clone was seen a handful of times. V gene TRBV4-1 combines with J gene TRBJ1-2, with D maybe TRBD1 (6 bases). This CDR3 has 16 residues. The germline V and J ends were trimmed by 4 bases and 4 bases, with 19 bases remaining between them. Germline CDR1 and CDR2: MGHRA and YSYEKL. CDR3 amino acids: CASSPSGGDTVYGYTF. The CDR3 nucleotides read TGCGCCAGCAGCCCCTCCGGTGGGGACACCGTCTATGGCTACACCTTC.

In DNA form, the CDR3 reads TGTGCCAGCAGTTTATCGATCGGGACACTCTCCTACGAGCAGTACTTC. Protein: CASSLSIGTLSYEQYF. The chain employs TRBV27 and TRBJ2-7; a weak D match, TRBD1 (6 bases). The CDR3 consists of 16 residues. From germline, CDR1 is MNHEY and CDR2 SMNVEV (reference sequence). The V gene lost 0 bases and the J gene lost 0 bases, with 12 bases spanning the gap.

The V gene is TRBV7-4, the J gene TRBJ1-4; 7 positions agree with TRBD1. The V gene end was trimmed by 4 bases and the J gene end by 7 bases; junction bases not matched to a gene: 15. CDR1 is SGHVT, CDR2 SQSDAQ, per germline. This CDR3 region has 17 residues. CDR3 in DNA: TGTGCCAGCAGCTCCGCCCAACAGGGGAATGGGGGTGAAAAACTGTTTTTT. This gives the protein CASSSAQQGNGGEKLFF.

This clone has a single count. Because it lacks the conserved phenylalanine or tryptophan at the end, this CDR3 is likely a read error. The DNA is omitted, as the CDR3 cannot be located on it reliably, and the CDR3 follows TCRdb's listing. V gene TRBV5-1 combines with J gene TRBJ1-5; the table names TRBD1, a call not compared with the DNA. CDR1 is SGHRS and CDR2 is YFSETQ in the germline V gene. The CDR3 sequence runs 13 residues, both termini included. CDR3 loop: CASSLSRSDRVVG.

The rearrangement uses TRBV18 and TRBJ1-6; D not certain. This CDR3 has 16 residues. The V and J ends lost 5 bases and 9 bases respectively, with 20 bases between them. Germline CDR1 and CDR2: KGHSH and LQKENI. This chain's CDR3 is CASSLDIDTGGSPLHF. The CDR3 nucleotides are TGTGCCAGCTCATTAGACATCGACACTGGCGGTTCACCCCTCCACTTT.

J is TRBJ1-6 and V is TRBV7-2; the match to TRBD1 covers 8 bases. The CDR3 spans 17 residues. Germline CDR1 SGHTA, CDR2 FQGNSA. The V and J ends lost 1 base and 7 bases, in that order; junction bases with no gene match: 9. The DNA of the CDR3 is TGTGCCAGCAGCTTAGGACAGGGGAATTTCGGGAATTCACCCCTCCACTTT. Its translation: CASSLGQGNFGNSPLHF.

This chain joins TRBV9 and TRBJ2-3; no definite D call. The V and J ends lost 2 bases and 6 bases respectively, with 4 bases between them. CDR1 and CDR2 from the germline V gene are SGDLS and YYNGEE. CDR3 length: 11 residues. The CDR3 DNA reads TGTGCCAGCAGCGTTCACGATACGCAGTATTTT. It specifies CASSVHDTQYF.

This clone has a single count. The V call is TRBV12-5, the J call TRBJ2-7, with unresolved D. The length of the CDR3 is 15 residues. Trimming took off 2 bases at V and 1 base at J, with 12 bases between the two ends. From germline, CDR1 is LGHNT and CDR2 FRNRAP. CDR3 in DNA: TGTGCTAGTGGTTTGTCAAACACGGAGTCCTACGAGCAGTACTTC. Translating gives CASGLSNTESYEQYF.

CDR3 DNA sequence: TGTGCCAGCAGTGAAAACAGGGGGCTCGAAGAGACCCAGTACTTC. This translates into CASSENRGLEETQYF. The chain joins TRBV25-1 to TRBJ2-5, with TRBD1 identical over 9 bases. The CDR3 is 15 residues long. V lost 2 bases, J lost 3 bases, and 4 bases stayed unmatched. The germline V gene has CDR1 MGHDK and CDR2 SYGVNS.

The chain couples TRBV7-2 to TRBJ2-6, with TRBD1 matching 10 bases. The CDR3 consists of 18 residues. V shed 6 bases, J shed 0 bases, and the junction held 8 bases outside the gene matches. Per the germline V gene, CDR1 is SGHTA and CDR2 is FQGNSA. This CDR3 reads CASRYTGTGASGANVLTF. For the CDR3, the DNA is TGTGCCAGCAGGTATACCGGGACAGGGGCCTCTGGGGCCAACGTCCTGACTTTC.

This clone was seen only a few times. CDR3 in DNA: TGTGCCAGCAGCCCAGGTGATGGCTACACCTTC. Its protein is CASSPGDGYTF. The genes are TRBV7-6 and TRBJ1-2, with D unresolved. V was shortened by 5 bases and J by 6 bases, with 7 bases between the two germline ends. The V gene's germline CDR1 is SGHVS and CDR2 FNYEAQ. This CDR3 spans 11 amino acids.

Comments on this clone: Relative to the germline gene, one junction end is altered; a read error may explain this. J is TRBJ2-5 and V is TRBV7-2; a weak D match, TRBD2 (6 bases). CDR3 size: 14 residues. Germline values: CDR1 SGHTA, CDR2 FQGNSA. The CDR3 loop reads CASSLGPGVETQYF. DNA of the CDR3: TGTGCCAGCAGCTTAGGACCGGGGGTGGAGACTCAGTACTTC. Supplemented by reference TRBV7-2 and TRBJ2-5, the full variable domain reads GAGVSQSPSNKVTEKGKDVELRCDPISGHTALYWYRQSLGQGLEFLIYFQGNSAPDKSGLPSDRFSAERTGGSVSTLTIQRTQQEDSAVYLCASSLGPGVETQYFGPGTRLLVL.

CDR3 in amino acids: CASSLSASGMGGELFF. The CDR3 nucleotides read TGCGCCAGCAGCTTGTCGGCTAGCGGGATGGGCGGGGAGCTGTTTTTT. The chain has TRBV5-1 and TRBJ2-2; 9 bases align to TRBD2. The CDR3 has 16 residues. V was clipped by 1 base and J by 7 bases; unmatched bases: 8. CDR1 and CDR2 from the germline V gene are SGHRS and YFSETQ.

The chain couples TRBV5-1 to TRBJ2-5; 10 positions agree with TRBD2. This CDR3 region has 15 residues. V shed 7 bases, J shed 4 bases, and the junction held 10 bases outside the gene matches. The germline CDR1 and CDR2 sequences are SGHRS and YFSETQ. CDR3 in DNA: TGCGCCAGCGGCCCCACGGTAGCGGGGGGAGAGACCCAGTACTTC. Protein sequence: CASGPTVAGGETQYF.

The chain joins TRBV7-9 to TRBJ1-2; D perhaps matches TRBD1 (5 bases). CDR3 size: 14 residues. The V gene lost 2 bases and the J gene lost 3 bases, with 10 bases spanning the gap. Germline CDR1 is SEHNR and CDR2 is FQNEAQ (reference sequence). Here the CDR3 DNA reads TGTGCCAGCAGCTTACCCAGGGTTTACTATGGCTACACCTTC. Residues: CASSLPRVYYGYTF.

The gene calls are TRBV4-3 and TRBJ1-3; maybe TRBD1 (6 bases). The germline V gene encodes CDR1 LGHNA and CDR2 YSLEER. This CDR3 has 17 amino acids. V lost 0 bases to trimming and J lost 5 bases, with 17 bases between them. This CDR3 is CASSQDLSDRSRNTIYF. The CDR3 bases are TGCGCCAGCAGCCAAGATCTTTCAGACAGGAGCAGAAACACCATATATTTT.

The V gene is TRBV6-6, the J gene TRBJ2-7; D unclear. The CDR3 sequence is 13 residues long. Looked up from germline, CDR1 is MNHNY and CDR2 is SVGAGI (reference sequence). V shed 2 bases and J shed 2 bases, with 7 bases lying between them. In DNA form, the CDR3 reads TGTGCCAGCAGTTACCGGCAGGCCTACGAGCAGTACTTC. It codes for CASSYRQAYEQYF.

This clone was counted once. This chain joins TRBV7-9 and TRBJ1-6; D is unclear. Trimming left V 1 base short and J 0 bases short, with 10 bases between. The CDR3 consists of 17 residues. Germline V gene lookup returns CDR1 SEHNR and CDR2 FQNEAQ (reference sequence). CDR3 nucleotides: TGTGCCAGCAGCTTAGGGTCCGGGAGCTCCTATAATTCACCCCTCCACTTT. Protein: CASSLGSGSSYNSPLHF. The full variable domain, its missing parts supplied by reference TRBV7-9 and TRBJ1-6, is DTGVSQNPRHKITKRGQNVTFRCDPISEHNRLYWYRQTLGQGPEFLTYFQNEAQLEKSRLLSDRFSAERPKGSFSTLEIQRTEQGDSAMYLCASSLGSGSSYNSPLHFGNGTRLTVT.

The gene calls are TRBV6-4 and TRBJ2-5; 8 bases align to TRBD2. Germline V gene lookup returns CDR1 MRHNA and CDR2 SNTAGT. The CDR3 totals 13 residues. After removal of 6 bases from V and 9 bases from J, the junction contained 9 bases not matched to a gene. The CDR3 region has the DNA TGTGCCAGCAGCGAGGGTAGCGGGATGTCCCAGTACTTC. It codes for CASSEGSGMSQYF.

The CDR3 spells CASSVGEGYEQYF. The DNA of the CDR3 is TGTGCCAGCAGCGTAGGTGAGGGCTACGAGCAGTACTTC. The rearrangement links TRBV9 to TRBJ2-7; a weak D match, TRBD2 (5 bases). Trimming cost V 0 bases and J 3 bases, with 7 bases left between them. The CDR3 covers 13 residues. Germline assignment: CDR1 SGDLS and CDR2 YYNGEE.

Here the CDR3 reads CSVEDGEKLFF. The CDR3 DNA sequence: TGCAGCGTTGAGGACGGTGAAAAACTGTTTTTT. V gene TRBV29-1 combines with J gene TRBJ1-4; D unclear. The CDR3 spans 11 residues. The germline gives CDR1 SQVTM, CDR2 ANQGSEA. Trimming shortened V by 3 bases and J by 7 bases, and 6 bases separated the two germline ends.